This T cell receptor (beta chain) emerged from a study of cytomegalovirus exposure and HLA in healthy donors. At the level of the study: Early released data had around 88 million unique TCRs, all coming from HLA-typed donors. Study-level findings and limits: Later work found that TCR association rates differed between HLA loci; DRB1 had the most and HLA-C the fewest. At a 0.05 false discovery rate, a later analysis found some 18,000 TCR beta sequences to be associated with HLA alleles.

V shed 2 bases and J 2 bases; nucleotides not matched to a gene: 4. The CDR3 is 16 amino acids. Germline V CDR1 and CDR2: SGHDN, FVKESK. A multiplex PCR was run with 60 Vbeta primers and 13 Jbeta primers. The table came from immunoSEQ multiplex PCR; TCRdb's copy has only in-frame clones and leaves some out. The data contain fewer than 200,000 clones, 70% to 80% of them singletons. About this clone: As yet, its antigen is unknown.

The sequencing sample was made of PBMCs. The rearrangement uses TRBV14 and TRBJ2-1; 9 nucleotides match TRBD1. The TCR originated in a man aged 35 to 55 in good health and CMV-seronegative. The CDR3 here is CASSQPGTGPYNEQFF. The CDR3 DNA follows: TGTGCCAGCAGCCAACCCGGGACAGGGCCCTACAATGAGCAGTTCTTC. The variable domain in full, completed from reference TRBV14 and TRBJ2-1, reads EAGVTQFPSHSVIEKGQTVTLRCDPISGHDNLYWYRRVMGKEIKFLLHFVKESKQDESGMPNNRFLAERTGGTYSTLKVQPAELEDSGVYFCASSQPGTGPYNEQFFGPGTRLTVL.